This T cell receptor (beta chain) was sequenced during a study of cytomegalovirus exposure and HLA in healthy donors. V lost 7 bases and J lost 3; bases outside the gene matches: 2. Germline CDR1 SNHLY, CDR2 FYNNEI. The CDR3 loop spans 13 amino acids. Study results and caveats: Cytomegalovirus-associated TCR beta chains were listed, numbering 150 to 200. What a later analysis reportedly showed was that an Asian-associated ancestry cluster had fewer N-insertions than the approximately 700-donor mean. TCR beta V segments were, for the most part, productive about 87% or about 30% of the time in an earlier analysis.

Primers for the PCR totalled 60 Vbeta and 13 Jbeta. The method was immunoSEQ multiplex PCR; TCRdb's version includes in-frame clones alone and lacks a portion of them. The table records 150,000 to 200,000 clones, roughly a tenth of them present only once. Only a few counts were recorded for this clone. The antigen is not known. The sample was PBMCs. This sequence was found in a woman aged 25 to 39 in good health and CMV-seropositive. The gene calls are TRBV2 and TRBJ2-5; 10 bases map to TRBD2. The CDR3, as DNA: TGTGCCAGCAATCTAGCGGGAGAAGAGACCCAGTACTTC. Protein: CASNLAGEETQYF.